This entry lists 2 T cell receptor beta chains sequenced from one sample in a study of shared clonotypes between healthy human individuals. TCRdb's table, derived via immunoSEQ multiplex PCR, lists solely in-frame clones and lacks some. Of about 2.4 million clones in the sample, over 85% were seen once. Sample: naive CD4+ T cells from PBMCs. The subset denotes: CD45RA+ positively selected. These receptors came from a man aged 18-30 years in good health. Some clones in this sample may be carry-over from other donors' samples.

The chain employs TRBV10-1 and TRBJ1-5, with D uncertain. V lost 4 bases to trimming and J lost 7 bases, with 11 bases between them. The CDR3 extends over 13 amino acids. Germline CDR1 WNHNN, CDR2 SYGVQD (reference sequence). CDR3: CASSGGVGQPQHF. The CDR3 DNA sequence: TGCGCCAGCAGTGGCGGGGTAGGCCAGCCCCAGCATTTT.

The chain joins TRBV2 to TRBJ2-2; D is possibly TRBD2 (5 bases). The V gene lost 5 bases and the J gene lost 6 bases, with 16 bases spanning the gap. Germline CDR1 reads SNHLY; CDR2 reads FYNNEI. The CDR3 totals 15 residues. This chain's CDR3 is CASSPDRERSGELFF. CDR3 sequence (DNA): TGTGCCAGCAGTCCCGATAGGGAGAGATCCGGGGAGCTGTTTTTT.